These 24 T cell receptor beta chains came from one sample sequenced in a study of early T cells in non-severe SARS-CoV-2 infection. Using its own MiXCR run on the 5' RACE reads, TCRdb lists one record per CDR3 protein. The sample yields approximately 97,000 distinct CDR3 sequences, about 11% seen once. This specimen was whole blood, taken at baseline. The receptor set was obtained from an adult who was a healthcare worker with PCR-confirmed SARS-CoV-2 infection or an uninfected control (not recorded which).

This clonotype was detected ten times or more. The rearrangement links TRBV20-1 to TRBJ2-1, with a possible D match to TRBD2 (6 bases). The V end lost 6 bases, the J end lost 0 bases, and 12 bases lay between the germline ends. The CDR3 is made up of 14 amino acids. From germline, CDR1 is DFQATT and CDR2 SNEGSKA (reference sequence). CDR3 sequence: CSAPTRNSYNEQFF. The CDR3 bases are TGCAGTGCCCCGACTAGAAACTCCTACAATGAGCAGTTCTTC.

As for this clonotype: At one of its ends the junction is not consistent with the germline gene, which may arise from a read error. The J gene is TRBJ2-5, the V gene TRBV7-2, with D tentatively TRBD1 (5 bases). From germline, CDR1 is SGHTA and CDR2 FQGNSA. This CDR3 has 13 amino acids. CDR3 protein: CASSLSTDSPPNF. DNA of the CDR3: TGTGCCAGCAGCTTAAGTACTGACAGTCCTCCCAACTTC.

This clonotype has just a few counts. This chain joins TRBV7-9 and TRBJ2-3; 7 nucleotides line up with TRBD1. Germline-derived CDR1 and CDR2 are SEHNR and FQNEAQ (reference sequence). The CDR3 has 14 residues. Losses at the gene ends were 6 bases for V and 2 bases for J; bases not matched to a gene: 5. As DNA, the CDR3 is TGTGCCAGCAGTCCCGGGACAGACACAGATACGCAGTATTTT. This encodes CASSPGTDTDTQYF.

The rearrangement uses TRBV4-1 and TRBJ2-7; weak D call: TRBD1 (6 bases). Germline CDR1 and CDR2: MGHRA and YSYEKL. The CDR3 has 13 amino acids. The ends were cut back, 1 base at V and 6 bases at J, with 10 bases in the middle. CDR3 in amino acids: CASSQVGGAEQYF. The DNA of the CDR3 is TGCGCCAGCAGCCAAGTTGGGGGCGCCGAGCAGTACTTC.

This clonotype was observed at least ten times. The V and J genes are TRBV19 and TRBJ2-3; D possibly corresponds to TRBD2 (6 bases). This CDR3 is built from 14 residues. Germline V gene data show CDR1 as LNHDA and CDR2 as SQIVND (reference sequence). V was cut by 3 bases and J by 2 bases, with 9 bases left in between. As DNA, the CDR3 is TGTGCCAGTAGTATGCTAGCGATCACAGATACGCAGTATTTT. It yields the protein CASSMLAITDTQYF.

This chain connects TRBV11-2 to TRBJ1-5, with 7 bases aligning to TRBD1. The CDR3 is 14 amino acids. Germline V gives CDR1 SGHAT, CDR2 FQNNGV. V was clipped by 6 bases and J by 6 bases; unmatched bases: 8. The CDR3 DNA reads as TGTGCCAGCAGTAAGGCGGGACAGCCTCAGCCCCAGCATTTT. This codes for CASSKAGQPQPQHF.

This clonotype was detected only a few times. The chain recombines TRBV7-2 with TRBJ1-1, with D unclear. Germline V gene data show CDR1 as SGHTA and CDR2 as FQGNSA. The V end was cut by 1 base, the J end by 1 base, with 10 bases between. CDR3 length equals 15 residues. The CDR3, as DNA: TGTGCCAGCAGCTTAGGGCTTAGTCAGAACACTGAAGCTTTCTTT. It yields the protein CASSLGLSQNTEAFF.

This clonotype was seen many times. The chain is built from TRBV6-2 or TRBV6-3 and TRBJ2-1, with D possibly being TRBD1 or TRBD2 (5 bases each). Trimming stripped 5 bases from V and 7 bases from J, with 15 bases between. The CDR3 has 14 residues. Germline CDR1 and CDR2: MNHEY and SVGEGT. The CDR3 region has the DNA TGTGCCAGCAGTGTAGAGGGACCAGTTAATGAGCAGTTCTTC. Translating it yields CASSVEGPVNEQFF.

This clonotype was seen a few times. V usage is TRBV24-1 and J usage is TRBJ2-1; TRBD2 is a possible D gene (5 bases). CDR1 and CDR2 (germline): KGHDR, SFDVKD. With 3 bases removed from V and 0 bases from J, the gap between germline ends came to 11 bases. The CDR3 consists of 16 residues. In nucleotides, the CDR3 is TGTGCCACCAGTGATAATCGAGGGAGCTCCTACAATGAGCAGTTCTTC. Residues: CATSDNRGSSYNEQFF.

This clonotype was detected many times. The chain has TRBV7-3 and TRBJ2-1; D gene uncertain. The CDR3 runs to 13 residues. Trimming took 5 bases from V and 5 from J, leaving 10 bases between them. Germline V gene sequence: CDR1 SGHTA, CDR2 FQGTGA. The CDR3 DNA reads TGTGCCAGCAGCATCGGACCTGACAATGAGCAGTTCTTC. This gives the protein CASSIGPDNEQFF. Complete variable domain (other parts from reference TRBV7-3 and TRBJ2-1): GAGVSQTPSNKVTEKGKYVELRCDPISGHTALYWYRQSLGQGPEFLIYFQGTGAADDSGLPNDRFFAVRPEGSVSTLKIQRTERGDSAVYLCASSIGPDNEQFFGPGTRLTVL.

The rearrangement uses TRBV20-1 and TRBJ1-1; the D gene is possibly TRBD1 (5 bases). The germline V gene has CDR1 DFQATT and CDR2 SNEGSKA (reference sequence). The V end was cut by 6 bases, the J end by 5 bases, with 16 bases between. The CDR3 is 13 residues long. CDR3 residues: CSAEGRAETEAFF. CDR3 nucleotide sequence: TGCAGTGCCGAGGGCAGGGCGGAAACTGAAGCTTTCTTT.

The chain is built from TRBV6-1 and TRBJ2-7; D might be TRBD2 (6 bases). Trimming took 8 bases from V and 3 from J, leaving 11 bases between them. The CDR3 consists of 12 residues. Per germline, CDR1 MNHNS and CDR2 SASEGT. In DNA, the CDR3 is TGTGCCAGCGGTTCGGGAGACTACGAGCAGTACTTC. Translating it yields CASGSGDYEQYF.

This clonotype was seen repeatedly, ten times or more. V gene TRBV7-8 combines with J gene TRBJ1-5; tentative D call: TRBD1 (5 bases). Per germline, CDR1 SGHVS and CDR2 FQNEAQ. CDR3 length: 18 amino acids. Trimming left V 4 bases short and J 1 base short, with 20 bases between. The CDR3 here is CASSSGERYRDSNQPQHF. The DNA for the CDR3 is TGTGCCAGCAGCTCCGGTGAGAGGTATCGGGACAGCAATCAGCCCCAGCATTTT.

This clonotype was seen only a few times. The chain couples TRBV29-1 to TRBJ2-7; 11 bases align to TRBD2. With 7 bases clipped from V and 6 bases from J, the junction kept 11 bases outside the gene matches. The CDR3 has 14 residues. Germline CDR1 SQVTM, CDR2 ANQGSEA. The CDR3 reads CSARTSGGFAEQYF. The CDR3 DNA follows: TGCAGCGCTAGAACTAGCGGGGGTTTTGCCGAGCAGTACTTC.

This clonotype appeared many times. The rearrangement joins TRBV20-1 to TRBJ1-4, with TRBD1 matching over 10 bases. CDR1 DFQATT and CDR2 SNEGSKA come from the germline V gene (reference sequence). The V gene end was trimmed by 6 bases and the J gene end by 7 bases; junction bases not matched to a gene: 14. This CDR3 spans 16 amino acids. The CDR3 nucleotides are TGCAGTGCCACAAGGGGAGCCGGGACAGGGGCTGAAAAACTGTTTTTT. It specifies CSATRGAGTGAEKLFF.

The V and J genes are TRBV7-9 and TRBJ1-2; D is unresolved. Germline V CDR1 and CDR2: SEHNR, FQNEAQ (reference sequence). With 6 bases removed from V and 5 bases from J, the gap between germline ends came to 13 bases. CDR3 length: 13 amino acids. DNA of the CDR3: TGTGCCAGCAGATTGGCGGCGGGTTATGGCTACACCTTC. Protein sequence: CASRLAAGYGYTF.

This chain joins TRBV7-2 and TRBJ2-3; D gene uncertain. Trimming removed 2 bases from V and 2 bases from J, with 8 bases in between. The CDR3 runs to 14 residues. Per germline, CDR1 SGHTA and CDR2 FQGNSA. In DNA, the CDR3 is TGTGCCAGCAGCTTAATCGCTTACACAGATACGCAGTATTTT. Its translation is CASSLIAYTDTQYF.

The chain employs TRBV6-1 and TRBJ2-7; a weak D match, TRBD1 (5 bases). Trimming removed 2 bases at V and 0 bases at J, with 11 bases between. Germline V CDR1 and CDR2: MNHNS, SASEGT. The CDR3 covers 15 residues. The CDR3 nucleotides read TGTGCCAGCAGTGAAAATGACAGTTCCTCCTACGAGCAGTACTTC. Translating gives CASSENDSSSYEQYF.

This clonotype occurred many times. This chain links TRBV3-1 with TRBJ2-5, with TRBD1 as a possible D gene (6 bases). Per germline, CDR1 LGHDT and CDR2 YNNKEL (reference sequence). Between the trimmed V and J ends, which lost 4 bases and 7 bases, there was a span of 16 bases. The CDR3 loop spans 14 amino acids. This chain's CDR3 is CASSLTERGTTQYF. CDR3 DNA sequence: TGTGCCAGCAGCCTTACCGAGAGGGGGACGACCCAGTACTTC.

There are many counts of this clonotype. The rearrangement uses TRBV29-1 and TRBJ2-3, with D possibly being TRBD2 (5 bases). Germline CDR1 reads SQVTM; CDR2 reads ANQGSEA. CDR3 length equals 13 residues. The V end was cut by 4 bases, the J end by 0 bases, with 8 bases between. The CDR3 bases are TGCAGCGTTGTCTCGGGGAGCACAGATACGCAGTATTTT. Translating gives CSVVSGSTDTQYF.

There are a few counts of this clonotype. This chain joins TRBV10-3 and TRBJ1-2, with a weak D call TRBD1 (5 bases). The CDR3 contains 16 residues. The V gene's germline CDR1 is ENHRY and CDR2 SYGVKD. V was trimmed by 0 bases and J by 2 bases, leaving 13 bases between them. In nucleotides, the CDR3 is TGTGCCATCAGTGAGTCGACAGCCGACCTCAACTATGGCTACACCTTC. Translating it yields CAISESTADLNYGYTF.

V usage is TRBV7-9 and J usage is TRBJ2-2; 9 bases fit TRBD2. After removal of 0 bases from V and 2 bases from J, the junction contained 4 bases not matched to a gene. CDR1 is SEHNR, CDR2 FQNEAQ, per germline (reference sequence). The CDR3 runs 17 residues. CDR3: CASSLAELAGNTGELFF. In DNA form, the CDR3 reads TGTGCCAGCAGCTTAGCGGAACTAGCGGGCAACACCGGGGAGCTGTTTTTT.

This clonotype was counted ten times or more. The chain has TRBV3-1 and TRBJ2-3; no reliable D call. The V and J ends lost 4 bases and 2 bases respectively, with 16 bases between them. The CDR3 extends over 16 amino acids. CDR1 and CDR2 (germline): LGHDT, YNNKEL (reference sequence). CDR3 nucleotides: TGTGCCAGCAGCCTTTTCCGGACGGGCGTCACAGATACGCAGTATTTT. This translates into CASSLFRTGVTDTQYF.

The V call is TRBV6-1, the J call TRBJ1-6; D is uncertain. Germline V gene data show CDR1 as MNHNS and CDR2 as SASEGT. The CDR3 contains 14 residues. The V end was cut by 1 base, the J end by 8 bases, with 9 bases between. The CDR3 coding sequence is TGTGCCAGCAGTGAAGACGGTTACTATTCACCCCTCCACTTT. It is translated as CASSEDGYYSPLHF.